This T cell receptor (beta chain) was sequenced during a study of tumor-infiltrating lymphocytes in localized non-small cell lung cancer. On the study more broadly: Resected tumor was paired with non-adjacent uninvolved lung from the same patient.

The length of the CDR3 is 11 residues. CDR1 and CDR2 from the germline V gene are MDHEN and SYDVKM. Trimming took 2 bases from V and 5 from J, leaving 4 bases between them. Assay: immunoSEQ multiplex PCR; the TCRdb copy retains only in-frame clones and omits some. Among about 14,000 clones listed, 81% were seen once. General study findings and limits: Tumors had more T cell infiltration than uninvolved lung, per TCRbeta sequencing and CD3 counts.

Comments on this clone: The antigen is undetermined.

The chain recombines TRBV28 with TRBJ2-7; D uncertain. The sequence came from a human donor with non-small cell lung cancer. Material: lung tumor tissue. CDR3 protein: CASSLSDEQYF. In DNA, the CDR3 is TGTGCCAGCAGTTTAAGCGACGAGCAGTACTTC.